These T cell receptor beta chains were read from a single sample in a study of blood T cell repertoires in COVID-19. The data were produced by immunoSEQ multiplex PCR, yet TCRdb's version contains in-frame clones alone and is incomplete. This table has over 90,000 clones, 70% to 90% appearing once. Sequencing was done on a sample of peripheral blood. The receptors derive from a man aged 50-59 years in a cohort sampled during active COVID-19. The CDR3 runs from the conserved cysteine through the conserved F or W. The D gene is left open where the match is weak. A row's size may be missing; if present it is once, few, many or a size class.

j_call: TRBJ1-1
v_call: TRBV7-3
d_call: .
cdr3_length: 14
clone_size: .
cdr3_aa: CASSLTGGNTEAFF
cdr3_nt: TGTGCCAGCAGCTTAACAGGCGGGAACACTGAAGCTTTCTTT

j_call: TRBJ1-2
v_call: TRBV6-2/TRBV6-3
d_call: .
cdr3_length: 13
clone_size: .
cdr3_aa: CASSLGQSYGYTF
cdr3_nt: TGTGCCAGCAGTCTGGGGCAGTCTTATGGCTACACCTTC

j_call: TRBJ2-1
v_call: TRBV7-2
d_call: TRBD1
cdr3_length: 15
clone_size: .
cdr3_aa: CASSRDRGLLNEQFF
cdr3_nt: TGTGCCAGCAGTCGGGACAGGGGGCTTCTCAATGAGCAGTTCTTC

j_call: TRBJ1-1
v_call: TRBV5-4
d_call: .
cdr3_length: 13
clone_size: .
cdr3_aa: CASSLAPESEAFF
cdr3_nt: TGTGCCAGCAGCTTGGCCCCAGAAAGTGAAGCTTTCTTT

j_call: TRBJ1-1
v_call: TRBV5-1
d_call: .
cdr3_length: 16
clone_size: .
cdr3_aa: CASSLGGNSLNTEAFF
cdr3_nt: TGCGCCAGCAGCTTGGGTGGTAACAGCCTCAACACTGAAGCTTTCTTT

j_call: TRBJ2-3
v_call: TRBV6-5
d_call: TRBD1
cdr3_length: 13
clone_size: .
cdr3_aa: CASSLTGTDTQYF
cdr3_nt: TGTGCCAGCAGCCTGACAGGGACAGATACGCAGTATTTT

j_call: TRBJ1-1
v_call: TRBV10-3
d_call: .
cdr3_length: 15
clone_size: .
cdr3_aa: CAISEVRGSNTEAFF
cdr3_nt: TGTGCCATCAGTGAAGTTCGGGGATCTAACACTGAAGCTTTCTTT

j_call: TRBJ2-2
v_call: TRBV5-4
d_call: TRBD2
cdr3_length: 20
clone_size: .
cdr3_aa: CASSPYAPTSGGPTSGELFF
cdr3_nt: TGTGCCAGCAGCCCATACGCCCCGACTAGCGGGGGGCCCACCAGCGGGGAGCTGTTTTTT

j_call: TRBJ1-1
v_call: TRBV11-3
d_call: TRBD1
cdr3_length: 15
clone_size: .
cdr3_aa: CASSAGTGANTEAFF
cdr3_nt: TGTGCCAGCAGCGCGGGGACAGGGGCTAACACTGAAGCTTTCTTT

j_call: TRBJ1-2
v_call: TRBV7-9
d_call: .
cdr3_length: 12
clone_size: .
cdr3_aa: CASSSQGIGYTF
cdr3_nt: TGTGCCAGCAGCTCCCAGGGGATCGGCTACACCTTC

j_call: TRBJ2-4
v_call: TRBV20-1
d_call: TRBD1
cdr3_length: 13
clone_size: .
cdr3_aa: CSASRQGANIQYF
cdr3_nt: TGCAGTGCTAGTAGGCAGGGGGCGAACATTCAGTACTTC

j_call: TRBJ1-4
v_call: TRBV9
d_call: .
cdr3_length: 15
clone_size: .
cdr3_aa: CASSVGVGQNEKLFF
cdr3_nt: TGTGCCAGCAGCGTAGGCGTGGGACAAAATGAAAAACTGTTTTTT

j_call: TRBJ2-1
v_call: TRBV5-5
d_call: .
cdr3_length: 15
clone_size: .
cdr3_aa: CASSFERAQGNEQFF
cdr3_nt: TGTGCCAGCAGCTTCGAGAGGGCTCAGGGGAATGAGCAGTTCTTC

j_call: TRBJ2-1
v_call: TRBV7-9
d_call: TRBD2
cdr3_length: 15
clone_size: .
cdr3_aa: CASSLGTSGAGEQFF
cdr3_nt: TGTGCCAGCAGCTTAGGGACTAGCGGGGCGGGTGAGCAGTTCTTC

j_call: TRBJ2-5
v_call: TRBV10-1
d_call: TRBD2
cdr3_length: 16
clone_size: .
cdr3_aa: CASSDGTSGFQETQYF
cdr3_nt: TGCGCCAGCAGTGATGGGACTAGCGGCTTTCAAGAGACCCAGTACTTC

j_call: TRBJ2-2
v_call: TRBV7-9
d_call: TRBD2
cdr3_length: 18
clone_size: .
cdr3_aa: CASSLAPNGGGNTGELFF
cdr3_nt: TGTGCCAGCAGCTTAGCCCCCAACGGCGGGGGTAACACCGGGGAGCTGTTTTTT

j_call: TRBJ2-5
v_call: TRBV5-8
d_call: .
cdr3_length: 13
clone_size: once
cdr3_aa: CASSFQVKETQYF
cdr3_nt: TGTGCCAGCAGCTTCCAGGTGAAGGAGACCCAGTACTTC

j_call: TRBJ2-7
v_call: TRBV11-3
d_call: .
cdr3_length: 13
clone_size: few
cdr3_aa: CASSLENSYEQYF
cdr3_nt: TGTGCCAGCAGCTTAGAGAACAGCTACGAGCAGTACTTC

j_call: TRBJ2-5
v_call: TRBV5-1
d_call: TRBD2
cdr3_length: 18
clone_size: .
cdr3_aa: CASSLGVSTSAVQETQYF
cdr3_nt: TGCGCCAGCAGCTTAGGGGTTTCGACTAGCGCGGTTCAAGAGACCCAGTACTTC

j_call: TRBJ2-6
v_call: TRBV7-9
d_call: TRBD1
cdr3_length: 18
clone_size: .
cdr3_aa: CASSSTVGQFSGANVLTF
cdr3_nt: TGTGCCAGCAGCTCCACCGTGGGACAGTTCTCTGGGGCCAACGTCCTGACTTTC

j_call: TRBJ1-1
v_call: TRBV7-9
d_call: .
cdr3_length: 16
clone_size: few
cdr3_aa: CASSPLFFGQNTEAFF
cdr3_nt: TGTGCCAGCAGCCCGTTATTTTTTGGACAGAACACTGAAGCTTTCTTT

j_call: TRBJ2-1
v_call: TRBV6-5
d_call: TRBD1
cdr3_length: 14
clone_size: .
cdr3_aa: CASSLGTVNNEQFF
cdr3_nt: TGTGCCAGCAGCCTCGGGACAGTTAACAATGAGCAGTTCTTC

j_call: TRBJ2-7
v_call: TRBV18
d_call: TRBD1
cdr3_length: 15
clone_size: .
cdr3_aa: CASSPWDSSLDEQYF
cdr3_nt: TGTGCCAGCTCACCATGGGACAGCTCACTCGACGAGCAGTACTTC

j_call: TRBJ2-3
v_call: TRBV4-2
d_call: TRBD2
cdr3_length: 17
clone_size: .
cdr3_aa: CASSQEASGGARDTQYF
cdr3_nt: TGTGCCAGCAGCCAAGAGGCTAGCGGGGGGGCCAGAGATACGCAGTATTTT

j_call: TRBJ1-2
v_call: TRBV4-1
d_call: .
cdr3_length: 14
clone_size: .
cdr3_aa: CASSQGGGNYGYTF
cdr3_nt: TGCGCCAGCAGCCAAGGGGGGGGCAACTATGGCTACACCTTC

j_call: TRBJ2-3
v_call: TRBV18
d_call: .
cdr3_length: 13
clone_size: .
cdr3_aa: CASSPIQEDTQYF
cdr3_nt: TGTGCCAGCTCACCGATACAGGAAGATACGCAGTATTTT

j_call: TRBJ1-5
v_call: TRBV28
d_call: .
cdr3_length: 14
clone_size: once
cdr3_aa: CASSDQGIGQPQHF
cdr3_nt: TGTGCCAGCAGCGACCAGGGGATAGGTCAGCCCCAGCATTTT

j_call: TRBJ2-7
v_call: TRBV18
d_call: .
cdr3_length: 13
clone_size: .
cdr3_aa: CASSPGQKYEQYF
cdr3_nt: TGTGCCAGCTCCCCCGGACAGAAATACGAGCAGTACTTC

j_call: TRBJ2-3
v_call: TRBV24-1
d_call: TRBD2
cdr3_length: 15
clone_size: .
cdr3_aa: CATSGSTSVPDTQYF
cdr3_nt: TGTGCCACCAGTGGCTCGACTAGCGTGCCAGATACGCAGTATTTT

j_call: TRBJ2-7
v_call: TRBV20-1
d_call: TRBD2
cdr3_length: 14
clone_size: .
cdr3_aa: CSASGGGASYEQYF
cdr3_nt: TGCAGTGCTAGTGGCGGGGGGGCCTCGTACGAGCAGTACTTC

j_call: TRBJ1-1
v_call: TRBV15
d_call: .
cdr3_length: 15
clone_size: once
cdr3_aa: CATSLPSGTQTEAFF
cdr3_nt: TGTGCCACCAGCCTCCCCAGCGGGACACAGACTGAAGCTTTCTTT

j_call: TRBJ2-1
v_call: TRBV6-5
d_call: TRBD2
cdr3_length: 16
clone_size: .
cdr3_aa: CASSYSGGAGHNEQFF
cdr3_nt: TGTGCCAGCAGTTACTCCGGGGGGGCCGGACACAATGAGCAGTTCTTC

j_call: TRBJ2-5
v_call: TRBV6-5
d_call: TRBD2
cdr3_length: 14
clone_size: .
cdr3_aa: CASRRSGGRETQYF
cdr3_nt: TGTGCCAGCAGACGCTCCGGGGGGAGGGAGACCCAGTACTTC

j_call: TRBJ1-1
v_call: TRBV7-2
d_call: .
cdr3_length: 18
clone_size: .
cdr3_aa: CASSLASNILDRNTEAFF
cdr3_nt: TGTGCCAGCAGCTTAGCGTCCAACATCCTAGATAGGAACACTGAAGCTTTCTTT

j_call: TRBJ1-3
v_call: TRBV7-2
d_call: .
cdr3_length: 13
clone_size: .
cdr3_aa: CASSPWAGDTIYF
cdr3_nt: TGTGCCAGCAGCCCGTGGGCGGGGGACACCATATATTTT

j_call: TRBJ2-6
v_call: TRBV19
d_call: TRBD2
cdr3_length: 19
clone_size: .
cdr3_aa: CASSDQGLAGSSGANVLTF
cdr3_nt: TGTGCCAGTAGTGACCAAGGACTAGCGGGGTCCTCTGGGGCCAACGTCCTGACTTTC

j_call: TRBJ2-5
v_call: TRBV5-1
d_call: .
cdr3_length: 14
clone_size: .
cdr3_aa: CASSLWQGQETQYF
cdr3_nt: TGCGCCAGCAGCTTGTGGCAGGGACAAGAGACCCAGTACTTC

j_call: TRBJ1-1
v_call: TRBV2
d_call: .
cdr3_length: 13
clone_size: .
cdr3_aa: CASNRAGNTEAFF
cdr3_nt: TGTGCCAGCAATCGGGCGGGGAACACTGAAGCTTTCTTT

j_call: TRBJ2-1
v_call: TRBV4-1
d_call: TRBD1
cdr3_length: 15
clone_size: .
cdr3_aa: CASSQEDRAYNEQFF
cdr3_nt: TGCGCCAGCAGCCAGGAGGACAGGGCGTACAATGAGCAGTTCTTC

j_call: TRBJ2-3
v_call: TRBV6-5
d_call: .
cdr3_length: 15
clone_size: .
cdr3_aa: CASKGVRQSTDTQYF
cdr3_nt: TGTGCCAGCAAAGGGGTGAGACAAAGCACAGATACGCAGTATTTT

j_call: TRBJ1-4
v_call: TRBV2
d_call: .
cdr3_length: 13
clone_size: .
cdr3_aa: CATSGATNEKLFF
cdr3_nt: TGTGCCACCTCGGGGGCAACTAATGAAAAACTGTTTTTT

j_call: TRBJ1-2
v_call: TRBV3-1/TRBV3-2
d_call: .
cdr3_length: 16
clone_size: .
cdr3_aa: CASSQETNRSGYGYTF
cdr3_nt: TGTGCCAGCAGCCAGGAAACCAACAGATCCGGCTATGGCTACACCTTC

j_call: TRBJ1-4
v_call: TRBV28
d_call: .
cdr3_length: 15
clone_size: .
cdr3_aa: CASSLPGGGNEKLFF
cdr3_nt: TGTGCCAGCAGTTTGCCGGGAGGGGGTAATGAAAAACTGTTTTTT

j_call: TRBJ2-1
v_call: TRBV9
d_call: TRBD2
cdr3_length: 17
clone_size: .
cdr3_aa: CASSVAPSSGGYNEQFF
cdr3_nt: TGTGCCAGCAGCGTAGCCCCCTCTAGCGGGGGATACAATGAGCAGTTCTTC

j_call: TRBJ2-7
v_call: TRBV3-1/TRBV3-2
d_call: TRBD1
cdr3_length: 15
clone_size: .
cdr3_aa: CASSSRDRVPYEQYF
cdr3_nt: TGTGCCAGCAGCTCTCGGGACAGGGTTCCCTACGAGCAGTACTTC

j_call: TRBJ1-2
v_call: TRBV4-1
d_call: .
cdr3_length: 13
clone_size: .
cdr3_aa: CASSQADYYGYTF
cdr3_nt: TGCGCCAGCAGCCAGGCCGATTACTATGGCTACACCTTC

j_call: TRBJ2-1
v_call: TRBV13
d_call: TRBD2
cdr3_length: 15
clone_size: .
cdr3_aa: CASSRTSGGYNEQFF
cdr3_nt: TGTGCCAGCAGCCGGACTAGCGGGGGGTACAATGAGCAGTTCTTC

j_call: TRBJ2-3
v_call: TRBV19
d_call: TRBD2
cdr3_length: 15
clone_size: .
cdr3_aa: CASSRGLAGSDTQYF
cdr3_nt: TGTGCCAGTAGTAGGGGACTAGCAGGTAGTGATACGCAGTATTTT

j_call: TRBJ1-5
v_call: TRBV6-1
d_call: TRBD1
cdr3_length: 17
clone_size: .
cdr3_aa: CASSEEAGGRGDQPQHF
cdr3_nt: TGTGCCAGCAGTGAAGAAGCTGGCGGCAGGGGGGATCAGCCCCAGCATTTT

j_call: TRBJ2-7
v_call: TRBV19
d_call: .
cdr3_length: 13
clone_size: .
cdr3_aa: CASSRDSPYEQYF
cdr3_nt: TGTGCCAGTAGCAGAGACAGCCCCTACGAGCAGTACTTC

j_call: TRBJ2-1
v_call: TRBV24-1
d_call: TRBD2
cdr3_length: 14
clone_size: medium-sized
cdr3_aa: CATSDLLGGDEQFF
cdr3_nt: TGTGCCACCAGTGATTTACTGGGGGGGGATGAGCAGTTCTTC

j_call: TRBJ2-1
v_call: TRBV6-2/TRBV6-3
d_call: .
cdr3_length: 13
clone_size: .
cdr3_aa: CASSYSSGLWQFF
cdr3_nt: TGTGCCAGCAGTTACTCGAGCGGGCTTTGGCAGTTCTTC

j_call: TRBJ2-7
v_call: TRBV7-2
d_call: .
cdr3_length: 12
clone_size: .
cdr3_aa: CASSLRVYEQYF
cdr3_nt: TGTGCCAGCAGCTTACGGGTTTACGAGCAGTACTTC

j_call: TRBJ2-1
v_call: TRBV19
d_call: TRBD1
cdr3_length: 14
clone_size: .
cdr3_aa: CASRDRGLDNEQFF
cdr3_nt: TGTGCCAGTAGGGACAGGGGTTTGGACAATGAGCAGTTCTTC

j_call: TRBJ2-3
v_call: TRBV2
d_call: .
cdr3_length: 12
clone_size: .
cdr3_aa: CASRQVADTQYF
cdr3_nt: TGTGCCAGCAGACAGGTAGCAGATACGCAGTATTTT

j_call: TRBJ2-1
v_call: TRBV2
d_call: TRBD2
cdr3_length: 15
clone_size: .
cdr3_aa: CASRTSGGASNEQFF
cdr3_nt: TGTGCCAGCAGGACTAGCGGGGGGGCATCCAATGAGCAGTTCTTC

j_call: TRBJ1-1
v_call: TRBV10-1
d_call: TRBD1
cdr3_length: 13
clone_size: .
cdr3_aa: CASRDRQGTEAFF
cdr3_nt: TGCGCCAGCAGGGACCGACAGGGCACTGAAGCTTTCTTT

j_call: TRBJ1-2
v_call: TRBV5-8
d_call: TRBD1
cdr3_length: 14
clone_size: .
cdr3_aa: CASRHRTGVYGYTF
cdr3_nt: TGTGCCAGCCGTCACAGGACAGGGGTCTATGGCTACACCTTC

j_call: TRBJ2-3
v_call: TRBV28
d_call: TRBD1
cdr3_length: 18
clone_size: .
cdr3_aa: CASSLLGQGGGGADTQYF
cdr3_nt: TGTGCCAGCAGTTTATTGGGACAGGGAGGAGGAGGGGCAGATACGCAGTATTTT